The 20 T cell receptor beta chains presented below share a single source sample, sequenced in a study of T cell changes during pregnancy in multiple sclerosis. TCRdb's table, derived via immunoSEQ multiplex PCR, lists solely in-frame clones and lacks some. The sample includes over 55,000 clones, approximately 92% of them seen just once. Sequencing was performed on CD8+ T cells from peripheral blood mononuclear cells, taken in the third trimester of pregnancy. These receptors were collected from a female donor in good health, enrolled as a control in a pregnancy study.

This rearrangement joins TRBV2 to TRBJ2-1; tentative D call: TRBD1 (5 bases). The germline V and J ends were trimmed by 11 bases and 3 bases, with 8 bases remaining between them. Germline V gene data show CDR1 as SNHLY and CDR2 as FYNNEI. The CDR3 has 11 residues. CDR3 region: CAVDSYNEQFF. In DNA, the CDR3 is TGTGCCGTCGACAGCTACAATGAGCAGTTCTTC.

The chain recombines TRBV5-1 with TRBJ2-2; 7 bases match TRBD1. In germline, CDR1 is SGHRS, CDR2 YFSETQ. With V trimmed by 1 base and J by 3 bases, 9 bases remained unmatched. CDR3 length: 17 residues. The CDR3 region has the DNA TGCGCCAGCAGCTTGCCCAGACAGGGAGTCGACACCGGGGAGCTGTTTTTT. Protein sequence: CASSLPRQGVDTGELFF. The full variable domain, in which reference TRBV5-1 and TRBJ2-2 provide the parts outside the CDR3, is KAGVTQTPRYLIKTRGQQVTLSCSPISGHRSVSWYQQTPGQGLQFLFEYFSETQRNKGNFPGRFSGRQFSNSRSEMNVSTLELGDSALYLCASSLPRQGVDTGELFFGEGSRLTVL.

This clone was found a few times. This sequence joins TRBV4-3 and TRBJ1-6; D not resolved. Germline CDR1 LGHNA, CDR2 YSLEER. CDR3 length equals 15 residues. Trimming stripped 0 bases from V and 9 bases from J, with 12 bases between. The CDR3 DNA reads TGCGCCAGCAGCCAAGACAGACTAATGGGTTCACCCCTCCACTTT. This translates into CASSQDRLMGSPLHF.

The rearrangement joins TRBV13 to TRBJ1-2; D might be TRBD1 (6 bases). Germline V CDR1 and CDR2: PRHDT, FYEKMQ (reference sequence). The CDR3 is 17 amino acids. V dropped 7 bases and J dropped 2 bases, with 23 bases sitting between them. The CDR3 DNA follows: TGTGCCAGCATCCCCCGGGGGGGCGTCTCACCAAACTATGGCTACACCTTC. Its protein is CASIPRGGVSPNYGYTF. Together with reference TRBV13 and TRBJ1-2, the CDR3 gives the full variable domain: AAGVIQSPRHLIKEKRETATLKCYPIPRHDTVYWYQQGPGQDPQFLISFYEKMQSDKGSIPDRFSAQQFSDYHSELNMSSLELGDSALYFCASIPRGGVSPNYGYTFGSGTRLTVV.

In this sample, this clone turned up once. This chain's CDR3 is CASSFTGGAHYGYTF. The CDR3 nucleotides are TGTGCCAGCAGTTTTACAGGGGGGGCCCACTATGGCTACACCTTC. This sequence joins TRBV27 and TRBJ1-2; 8 bases align to TRBD1. CDR1 is MNHEY, CDR2 SMNVEV, per germline (reference sequence). J was trimmed by 3 bases and V by 3 bases; bases with no gene match: 6. The CDR3 spans 15 residues.

The rearrangement links TRBV6-4 to TRBJ1-1; 9 bases fit TRBD1. J lost 7 bases, V lost 6 bases, and 9 bases had no gene match. CDR1 and CDR2 from the germline V gene are MRHNA and SNTAGT. The CDR3 loop spans 14 amino acids. For the CDR3, the DNA is TGTGCCAGCAGCGGACAGGGGACGCTTCATGAAGCTTTCTTT. Translated: CASSGQGTLHEAFF.

The chain carries TRBV4-1 and TRBJ1-1; a weak D match, TRBD1 (5 bases). The V and J ends lost 4 bases and 5 bases respectively, with 14 bases between them. CDR3 length equals 14 residues. CDR1 is MGHRA, CDR2 YSYEKL, per germline. This CDR3 reads CASSPPPGETEAFF. Here the CDR3 DNA reads TGCGCCAGCAGCCCCCCCCCGGGGGAAACTGAAGCTTTCTTT.

The gene calls are TRBV2 and TRBJ2-7; D unclear. Trimming removed 0 bases at V and 2 bases at J, with 8 bases between. The CDR3 spans 14 residues. CDR1 is SNHLY and CDR2 is FYNNEI in the germline V gene. This CDR3 reads CASSEARIAYEQYF. The CDR3 nucleotides are TGTGCCAGCAGTGAAGCCCGCATAGCCTACGAGCAGTACTTC.

The V and J genes are TRBV7-2 and TRBJ1-5; D is unresolved. The CDR3 spans 15 residues. Germline CDR1 is SGHTA and CDR2 is FQGNSA. Between the trimmed V and J ends, which lost 4 bases and 0 bases, there was a span of 10 bases. CDR3 in amino acids: CASSSGLDSNQPQHF. Here the CDR3 DNA reads TGTGCCAGCAGCTCCGGACTGGATAGCAATCAGCCCCAGCATTTT.

This chain uses TRBV9 with TRBJ2-1, with 13 bases aligning to TRBD2. V was pared by 0 bases and J by 6 bases, with 0 bases of the junction left unmatched. The CDR3 totals 15 residues. Germline CDR1 SGDLS, CDR2 YYNGEE. For the CDR3, the DNA is TGTGCCAGCAGCGTAGGGACTAGCGGGGGCAATGAGCAGTTCTTC. Translated, it gives CASSVGTSGGNEQFF. The full variable domain, in which reference TRBV9 and TRBJ2-1 provide the parts outside the CDR3, is DSGVTQTPKHLITATGQRVTLRCSPRSGDLSVYWYQQSLDQGLQFLIQYYNGEERAKGNILERFSAQQFPDLHSELNLSSLELGDSALYFCASSVGTSGGNEQFFGPGTRLTVL.

J is TRBJ1-1 and V is TRBV27; tentative D call: TRBD1 (5 bases). CDR3 length: 15 amino acids. The V gene lost 3 bases and the J gene lost 2 bases, with 13 bases spanning the gap. Germline V lookup: CDR1 MNHEY, CDR2 SMNVEV (reference sequence). This CDR3 reads CASSLFGGANTEAFF. DNA for the CDR3: TGTGCCAGCAGTTTGTTCGGGGGTGCAAACACTGAAGCTTTCTTT.

The J gene is TRBJ1-2, the V gene TRBV5-6; D is unclear. Germline V gene lookup returns CDR1 SGHDT and CDR2 YYEEEE. Between the trimmed V and J ends, which lost 0 bases and 13 bases, there was a span of 7 bases. The CDR3 has 10 amino acids. CDR3 loop: CASSLGGRTF. CDR3 in DNA: TGTGCCAGCAGCTTGGGCGGCCGCACCTTC.

This clone occurred once. The chain employs TRBV30 and TRBJ2-5; 7 nucleotides line up with TRBD1. In germline, CDR1 is GTSNPN, CDR2 SVGIG (reference sequence). The trim removed 5 bases at V and 2 bases at J, leaving 11 bases unmatched. This CDR3 comprises 15 residues. This chain's CDR3 is CAWVLTGTAQETQYF. The CDR3 coding sequence is TGTGCCTGGGTCTTAACCGGGACAGCACAAGAGACCCAGTACTTC.

J is TRBJ1-5 and V is TRBV5-1, with 7 bases identical to TRBD1. The germline gives CDR1 SGHRS, CDR2 YFSETQ. The CDR3 runs 16 residues. Trimming removed 3 bases from V and 1 base from J; junction bases left unmatched: 7. The CDR3 spells CASSWGDRESNQPQHF. The CDR3 DNA reads TGCGCCAGCAGCTGGGGCGACAGGGAGAGCAATCAGCCCCAGCATTTT.

This chain links TRBV4-1 with TRBJ1-1; weak D call: TRBD1 (6 bases). CDR1 is MGHRA, CDR2 YSYEKL, per germline. CDR3 length: 17 residues. Trimming removed 1 base at V and 1 base at J, with 16 bases between. The CDR3 region has the DNA TGCGCCAGCAGCCAAGTCGGGGGGCCGGATCCGAACACTGAAGCTTTCTTT. Its translation is CASSQVGGPDPNTEAFF.

The genes are TRBV6-5 and TRBJ1-1; D is unresolved. The V and J ends lost 7 bases and 0 bases respectively, with 9 bases between them. Germline loops: CDR1 MNHEY, CDR2 SVGAGI. The CDR3 totals 13 residues. CDR3 amino acids: CASTGEVNTEAFF. CDR3 DNA sequence: TGTGCCAGCACGGGAGAAGTGAACACTGAAGCTTTCTTT.

The rearrangement links TRBV7-8 to TRBJ1-1; the D gene is possibly TRBD1 (5 bases). CDR1 is SGHVS and CDR2 is FQNEAQ in the germline V gene. This CDR3 is 12 amino acids long. V was shortened by 2 bases and J by 7 bases, with 8 bases between the two germline ends. CDR3 DNA sequence: TGTGCCAGCAGCTTACGACAGTATGAAGCTTTCTTT. Amino acid sequence: CASSLRQYEAFF.

The rearrangement uses TRBV14 and TRBJ1-4; 8 bases are shared with TRBD1. V trimming: 3 bases; J trimming: 8 bases; junction bases outside the gene matches: 8. The CDR3 loop spans 15 amino acids. In germline, CDR1 is SGHDN, CDR2 FVKESK. CDR3 bases: TGTGCCAGCAGCCATCCCGGACAGGGATACGAAAAACTGTTTTTT. It is translated as CASSHPGQGYEKLFF.

Here the CDR3 reads CASSLWGGAGKSYEQYF. CDR3 nucleotides: TGTGCCAGCAGTTTATGGGGGGGGGCAGGTAAGTCCTACGAGCAGTACTTC. The chain recombines TRBV27 with TRBJ2-7; tentatively, D is TRBD2 (7 bases). Trimming cost V 1 base and J 1 base, with 17 bases left between them. This CDR3 has 17 residues. Germline lookup yields CDR1 MNHEY and CDR2 SMNVEV (reference sequence).

V usage is TRBV4-3 and J usage is TRBJ2-7; 10 bases line up with TRBD1. CDR1 is LGHNA and CDR2 is YSLEER in the germline V gene. The CDR3 covers 15 residues. Losses at the gene ends were 1 base for V and 0 bases for J; bases not matched to a gene: 0. The CDR3 loop reads CASSQGTGGSYEQYF. CDR3 bases: TGCGCCAGCAGCCAAGGGACAGGGGGCTCCTACGAGCAGTACTTC.